This T cell receptor (beta chain) was obtained from a study of cytomegalovirus exposure and HLA in healthy donors. The trim removed 4 bases at V and 4 bases at J, leaving 3 bases unmatched. The germline V gene has CDR1 SGHTA and CDR2 FQGNSA. The CDR3 has 13 residues. About this clone: Distinct nucleotide sequences in the sample also encode this CDR3.

The PCR was carried out with 60 Vbeta primers and 13 Jbeta primers. The assay was immunoSEQ multiplex PCR, and TCRdb's table has in-frame clones only and misses some. The table has more than 100,000 clones, 75% to 80% seen once. The sequenced sample consisted of PBMCs. This receptor was obtained from a woman in her twenties or thirties in good health and CMV-seropositive. The chain couples TRBV7-2 to TRBJ2-7, with 8 bases identical to TRBD2. CDR3 nucleotides: TGTGCCAGCAGCTCCTTAGCGGGGTACGAGCAGTACTTC. The encoded protein is CASSSLAGYEQYF.